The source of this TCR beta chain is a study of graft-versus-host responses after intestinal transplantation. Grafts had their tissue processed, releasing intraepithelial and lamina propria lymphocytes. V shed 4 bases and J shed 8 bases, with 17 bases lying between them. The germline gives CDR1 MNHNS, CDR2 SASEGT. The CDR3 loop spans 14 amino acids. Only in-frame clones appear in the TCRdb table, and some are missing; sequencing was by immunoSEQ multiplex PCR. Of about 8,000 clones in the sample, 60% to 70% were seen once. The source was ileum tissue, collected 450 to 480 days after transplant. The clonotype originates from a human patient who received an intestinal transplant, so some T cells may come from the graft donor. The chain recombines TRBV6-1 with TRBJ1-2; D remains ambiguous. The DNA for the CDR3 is TGTGCCAGCAGTGGGGTTTTTTCCGGAGGAGGCTACACCTTC. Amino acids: CASSGVFSGGGYTF.